This T cell receptor beta chain came from a study of shared clonotypes between healthy human individuals. Study in general: Those who served as donors were a couple of women and a few men between the ages of 18 and 49. General study points: Although depth was large, rarefaction showed that sequencing of the sorted subsets was incomplete. Investigators collected only blood, and repertoires in tissues likely differ.

Naive CD45RA+ and memory CD45RA-negative subsets were split from CD4+ cells. Regarding this clone: The antigen is not known.

The table came from immunoSEQ multiplex PCR; TCRdb's copy has only in-frame clones and leaves some out. This sample has some 1.4 million clones, with 95% to 97% found just once. V lost 4 bases, J lost 8 bases, and 18 bases lay in between. This CDR3 spans 15 amino acids. Per germline, CDR1 ENHRY and CDR2 SYGVKD. Sequencing was done on a sample of naive CD4+ T cells sorted from blood. Subset here: CD45RA+ positively selected. The chain has TRBV10-3 and TRBJ2-1; perhaps TRBD1 as D (6 bases). The clonotype originates from a man aged 25 to 40 in good health. The chain's CDR3 is CAISVPGASADEQFF. As DNA, the CDR3 is TGTGCCATCAGTGTACCAGGGGCAAGCGCTGATGAGCAGTTCTTC.